This T cell receptor (beta chain) was recovered during a study of blood T cell repertoires in COVID-19. Study-wide context: Material from acute and convalescent COVID-19 was sourced from the United States, Italy and Spain.

Germline CDR1 KGHSH, CDR2 LQKENI. The CDR3 length is 15 residues. Trimming stripped 3 bases from V and 4 bases from J, with 12 bases between. The repertoire was sequenced with immunoSEQ multiplex PCR; TCRdb's copy has only in-frame clones and lacks some. The table has around 480,000 clones, about 91% seen once. The chain combines TRBV18 with TRBJ2-2, with D perhaps matching TRBD2 (6 bases). This receptor was obtained from a woman in her forties or fifties with COVID-19, enrolled during active disease. The specimen was peripheral blood. The CDR3 sequence: CASSPRSGGTGELFF. In nucleotides, the CDR3 is TGTGCCAGCTCACCTCGATCCGGGGGCACCGGGGAGCTGTTTTTT.